Here is one T cell receptor beta chain with its context. The germline CDR1 and CDR2 sequences are PRHDT and FYEKMQ (reference sequence). This CDR3 is built from 20 residues. J gave up 6 bases and V 4 bases, and 20 bases lay outside the gene matches. The sample is drawn from a study of blood T cell repertoires in COVID-19. Background on the study: Samples taken during acute and convalescent COVID-19 were collected in the United States, Italy and Spain.

Authors' processing steps: It was from reference gene primer amplification that nucleated cell counts were estimated. Sequencing used immunoSEQ multiplex PCR; TCRdb keeps in-frame clones, though not all of them. V, J and clone size reflect that table, while D and trimming were determined from the DNA. Of 90,000 to 130,000 clones in the sample, over 65% are singletons; the top ten hold 3.8%. Sequencing was carried out using peripheral blood. This rearrangement joins TRBV13 to TRBJ2-1, with 11 bases lining up with TRBD2. This clonotype was obtained from a woman older than 75 with acute or convalescent COVID-19. The CDR3 is CASSSRQGGLLAGAINEQFF. CDR3 in DNA: TGTGCCAGCAGCTCTCGACAGGGGGGTTTACTAGCGGGAGCGATCAATGAGCAGTTCTTC.